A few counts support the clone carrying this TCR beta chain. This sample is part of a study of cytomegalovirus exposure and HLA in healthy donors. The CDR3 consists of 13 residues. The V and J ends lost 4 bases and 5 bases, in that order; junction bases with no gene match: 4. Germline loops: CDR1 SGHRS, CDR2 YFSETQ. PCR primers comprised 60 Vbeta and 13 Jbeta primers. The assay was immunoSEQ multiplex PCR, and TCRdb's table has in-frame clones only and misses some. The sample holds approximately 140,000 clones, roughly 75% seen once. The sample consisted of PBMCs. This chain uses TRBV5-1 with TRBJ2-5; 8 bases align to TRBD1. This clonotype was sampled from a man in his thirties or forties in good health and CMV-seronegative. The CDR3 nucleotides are TGCGCCAGCAGCCTACAGGGGGATGAGACCCAGTACTTC. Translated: CASSLQGDETQYF.